The clone carrying this TCR beta chain is a singleton in its sample. The antigen remains undetermined. In germline, CDR1 is LGHNA, CDR2 YSLEER. The J segment lost 0 bases and the V segment lost 4 bases, leaving 9 bases of the junction unmatched. The CDR3 is made up of 18 amino acids. The data stem from a study of untreated major depressive disorder. Study-level findings and limits: Differences in TRBV25-01 and TRBV02-01 usage did not reach significance.

TCRdb's table, derived via immunoSEQ multiplex PCR, lists solely in-frame clones and lacks some. Found here are about 22,000 clones, under 90% of them singletons; the top ten hold around 0.45%. Controls scored 5 or less on a depressive symptom inventory and never had mood disorders. Material for sequencing was CD4+ T cells from PBMCs. This receptor was identified in a woman aged 40 to 50 in good health. This chain links TRBV4-3 with TRBJ1-3; 10 bases fit TRBD1. CDR3 in amino acids: CASSRETGGYTSGNTIYF. CDR3 DNA sequence: TGCGCCAGCAGCCGAGAGACAGGGGGCTATACCTCTGGAAACACCATATATTTT.